This T cell receptor (beta chain) came from a study of control samples from healthy donors and cancer patients (dated by TCRdb to 2020 to 2022). The library relied on the immunoSEQ multiplex PCR assay. TCRdb obtained this table from immuneACCESS and retained in-frame rearrangements with V and J assigned. These tables miss some clones; where compared with another copy, unresolved V genes account for less than half of the shortfall, and the remainder is unexplained. In all, the sample holds 130,000 or so clones, and more than 70% of those were seen once. Approximately 39% of the sample belongs to the ten largest clones. In regard to this clone: Its target antigen remains unknown. Per-base qualities were not stored, and no clone one base away is much larger.

Looking up the germline V gene yields CDR1 SNHLY and CDR2 FYNNEI. V is clipped by 7 bases and J by 1 base, and the sequence between their germline boundaries is 10 bases long. Reading from cysteine to phenylalanine, the CDR3 counts 13 amino acids. The CDR3 DNA has 39 bases and is translated from base 1. The sequence came from a man aged 45-60 years in good health. The sequence joins TRBV2 to TRBJ1-1; tentative D gene TRBD1, with 6 bases matching. Sequencing was done on a sample of blood. The CDR3 region has the sequence CASTDSRNTEAFF. The nucleotide sequence is given as TGTGCCAGCACGGACAGTCGGAACACTGAAGCTTTCTTT.